This T cell receptor (beta chain) comes out of a study of shared clonotypes between healthy human individuals. General study points: Clonotype sharing among donors was expected to depend on sequencing depth.

Assay runs were performed at deep level. Genomic DNA belonging to each subset was distributed in equal measure over several immunoSEQ plates. Profiled with immunoSEQ multiplex PCR; TCRdb holds only in-frame clones, not every one. The table records approximately 530,000 clones, 95% to 97% of them present only once. The germline V gene encodes CDR1 SGDLS and CDR2 YYNGEE. V was shortened by 0 bases and J by 4 bases, with 11 bases between the two germline ends. This CDR3 contains 15 residues. Worth noting for this clone: Its antigen is unknown. Within the sample, other DNA sequences also encode this same CDR3.

Division of CD4+ cells produced a CD45RA+ naive subset and a CD45RA-negative memory subset. The sequence came from a woman in her thirties in good health. The material sequenced was naive CD4+ T cells sorted from blood. Subset noted: CD45RA+ positively selected. The chain carries TRBV9 and TRBJ2-1; a weak D match, TRBD2 (5 bases). The CDR3 protein is CASSVDGTGYNEQFF. The CDR3 DNA reads TGTGCCAGCAGCGTAGACGGCACGGGGTACAATGAGCAGTTCTTC. Complete variable domain (other parts from reference TRBV9 and TRBJ2-1): DSGVTQTPKHLITATGQRVTLRCSPRSGDLSVYWYQQSLDQGLQFLIQYYNGEERAKGNILERFSAQQFPDLHSELNLSSLELGDSALYFCASSVDGTGYNEQFFGPGTRLTVL.